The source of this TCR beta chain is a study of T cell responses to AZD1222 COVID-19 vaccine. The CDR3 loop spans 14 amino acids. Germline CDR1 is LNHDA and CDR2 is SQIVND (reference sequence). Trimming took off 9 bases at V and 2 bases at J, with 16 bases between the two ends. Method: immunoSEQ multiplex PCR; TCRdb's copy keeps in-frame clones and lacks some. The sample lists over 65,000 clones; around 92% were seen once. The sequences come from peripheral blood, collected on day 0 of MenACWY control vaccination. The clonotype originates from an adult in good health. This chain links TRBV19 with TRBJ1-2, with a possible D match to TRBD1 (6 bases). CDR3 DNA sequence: TGTGCCAGCAGAACAGGGCAAGGGAACTATGGCTACACCTTC. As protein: CASRTGQGNYGYTF. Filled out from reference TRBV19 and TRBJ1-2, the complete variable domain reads DGGITQSPKYLFRKEGQNVTLSCEQNLNHDAMYWYRQDPGQGLRLIYYSQIVNDFQKGDIAEGYSVSREKKESFPLTVTSAQKNPTAFYLCASRTGQGNYGYTFGSGTRLTVV.